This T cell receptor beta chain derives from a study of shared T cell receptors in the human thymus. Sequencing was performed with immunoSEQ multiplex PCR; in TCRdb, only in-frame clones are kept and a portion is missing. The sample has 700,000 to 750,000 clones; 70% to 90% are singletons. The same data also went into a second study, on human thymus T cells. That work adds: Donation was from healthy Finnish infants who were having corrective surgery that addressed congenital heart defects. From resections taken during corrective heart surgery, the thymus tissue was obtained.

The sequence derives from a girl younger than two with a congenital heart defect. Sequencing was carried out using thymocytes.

CDR3 nucleotides: TGTGCCAGCAGCGGGTCAGCCAGGGCCACCGGGGAGCTGTTTTTT. Translated: CASSGSARATGELFF. The V and J genes are TRBV14 and TRBJ2-2, with D maybe TRBD1 (5 bases). The germline gives CDR1 SGHDN, CDR2 FVKESK. Trimming took off 5 bases at V and 4 bases at J, with 14 bases between the two ends. The CDR3 is made up of 15 amino acids.